Detailed here is one TCR beta chain. Its antigen is unknown. Measured with immunoSEQ multiplex PCR; TCRdb has only the in-frame clones, and not every one. This sample has under 550,000 clones; approximately 90% occur once, and the top ten carry more than 9%. This sample is part of a study of Ad26.COV2.S vaccination and SARS-CoV-2 variants. The CDR3 is made up of 17 amino acids. Looked up from germline, CDR1 is MNHEY and CDR2 is SMNVEV (reference sequence). The J segment lost 2 bases and the V segment lost 2 bases, leaving 10 bases of the junction unmatched. The treatment is: some 20 received Ad26.COV2.S at low or high dose, single or two shots; several received placebo; per-sample allocation not given. Day 63 after the first injection of vaccine or placebo was the sampling time. Regarding the study as a whole: Possibly, TCR breadth and depth analyses underestimated total T cell responses.

V and J are TRBV27 and TRBJ1-2; 8 nucleotides align to TRBD1. This clonotype was obtained from a person aged 18-60 years who received the Ad26.COV2.S COVID-19 vaccine or a placebo. The sequencing here drew on peripheral blood, taken in a trial of Ad26.COV2.S vaccine versus placebo. CDR3 nucleotide sequence: TGTGCCAGCAGTTTAAACCCGGGACAGGCCTTGAACTATGGCTACACCTTC. Translating gives CASSLNPGQALNYGYTF.